These 21 T cell receptor beta chains were all obtained from the same sample, sequenced in a study of cytomegalovirus exposure and HLA in healthy donors. Primers: 60 Vbeta forward and 13 Jbeta reverse. Assay used: immunoSEQ multiplex PCR; TCRdb lists only in-frame clones, some missing. The profile shows some 150,000 clones, approximately 76% of them singletons. The sequenced material came from PBMCs. All receptors derive from a man in his sixties in good health and CMV-seronegative.

The V call is TRBV6-5, the J call TRBJ2-3; 9 nucleotides line up with TRBD1. Per the germline V gene, CDR1 is MNHEY and CDR2 is SVGAGI. The J segment lost 1 base and the V segment lost 7 bases, leaving 6 bases of the junction unmatched. The CDR3 contains 15 residues. DNA of the CDR3: TGTGCCAGCACCCAGGGACAGGGCGGCACAGATACGCAGTATTTT. Translating it yields CASTQGQGGTDTQYF.

In its sample, this clone was seen a few times. The sample carries other DNA sequences with the same CDR3. The chain is built from TRBV6-5 and TRBJ1-1; D is perhaps TRBD1 (5 bases). V gave up 7 bases and J gave up 0 bases, with 9 bases separating them. There are 13 residues in the CDR3. The germline V gene encodes CDR1 MNHEY and CDR2 SVGAGI. CDR3 nucleotides: TGTGCCAGCAATAGGGGCCTGAACACTGAAGCTTTCTTT. Amino acids: CASNRGLNTEAFF.

This clone was seen a single time. V gene TRBV5-1 combines with J gene TRBJ2-5, with TRBD1 identical over 8 bases. Trimming cost V 5 bases and J 4 bases; bases outside gene matches: 4. The germline V gene has CDR1 SGHRS and CDR2 YFSETQ. This CDR3 has 13 amino acids. This chain's CDR3 is CASSYTGGETQYF. For the CDR3, the DNA is TGCGCCAGCAGTTATACAGGGGGAGAGACCCAGTACTTC.

The chain joins TRBV5-4 to TRBJ1-4; 9 nucleotides line up with TRBD1. The J segment lost 8 bases and the V segment lost 3 bases, leaving 5 bases of the junction unmatched. CDR3 length: 14 amino acids. CDR1 is SGHNT and CDR2 is YYREEE in the germline V gene (reference sequence). The CDR3 protein is CASSSQGAGEKLFF. The CDR3 DNA reads as TGTGCCAGCAGCTCACAGGGGGCGGGGGAAAAACTGTTTTTT.

There are a few counts of this clone. This chain uses TRBV7-9 with TRBJ1-3; TRBD1 is a possible D gene (6 bases). The V gene's germline CDR1 is SEHNR and CDR2 FQNEAQ (reference sequence). The CDR3 has 14 residues. Trimming took off 3 bases at V and 11 bases at J, with 17 bases between the two ends. The CDR3 spells CASSLKDSRTAIYF. CDR3 DNA: TGTGCCAGCAGCTTGAAGGACAGTAGAACAGCCATATATTTT.

With regard to this clone: Its ends do not fully match the called genes, so a read error is possible. CDR3 nucleotides: TGTTCCAGCAGCCCACCACGGGGGTTCTCTGGAAACACCATATATTTT. Encoded protein: CSSSPPRGFSGNTIYF. The chain has TRBV7-9 and TRBJ1-3; a weak D match, TRBD1 (5 bases). Germline CDR1 reads SEHNR; CDR2 reads FQNEAQ (reference sequence). The CDR3 spans 16 residues.

J is TRBJ2-4 and V is TRBV7-9, with D perhaps TRBD1 (6 bases). Germline-derived CDR1 and CDR2 are SEHNR and FQNEAQ (reference sequence). The CDR3 runs 14 residues. The V and J ends lost 4 bases and 6 bases respectively, with 13 bases between them. CDR3 sequence reads: CASSSGDGRNIQYF. The DNA of the CDR3 is TGTGCCAGCAGCTCAGGGGATGGGAGAAACATTCAGTACTTC.

This clone was picked up a small number of times. CDR3 sequence reads: CASSLSTGTSSYEQYF. Here the CDR3 DNA reads TGTGCCAGCAGTCTATCCACCGGGACTAGCTCCTACGAGCAGTACTTC. The chain carries TRBV7-6 and TRBJ2-7; 8 positions match TRBD2. V lost 6 bases and J lost 0; bases outside the gene matches: 10. The CDR3 consists of 16 residues. Looked up from germline, CDR1 is SGHVS and CDR2 is FNYEAQ. Based on the CDR3 plus reference TRBV7-6 and TRBJ2-7, the full variable domain is GAGVSQSPRYKVTKRGQDVALRCDPISGHVSLYWYRQALGQGPEFLTYFNYEAQQDKSGLPNDRFSAERPEGSISTLTIQRTEQRDSAMYRCASSLSTGTSSYEQYFGPGTRLTVT.

The V gene is TRBV18, the J gene TRBJ2-2, with D perhaps matching TRBD1 (6 bases). This CDR3 comprises 18 residues. Trimming removed 5 bases from V and 0 bases from J, with 19 bases in between. The germline V gene has CDR1 KGHSH and CDR2 LQKENI. This CDR3 is CASSSSPTGLPNTGELFF. The CDR3 DNA reads as TGTGCCAGCTCATCGTCCCCGACAGGACTTCCGAACACCGGGGAGCTGTTTTTT.

This clone appeared a few times. V and J are TRBV19 and TRBJ2-6, with no clear D. Trimming removed 7 bases from V and 4 bases from J, with 14 bases in between. Looked up from germline, CDR1 is LNHDA and CDR2 is SQIVND (reference sequence). This CDR3 is built from 15 residues. As DNA, the CDR3 is TGTGCCAGTATGGCCGAAAGTGCCGGGGCCAACGTCCTGACTTTC. Translation gives CASMAESAGANVLTF.

Only a few counts were recorded for this clone. The CDR3 sequence is CASSLPGQGATGELFF. CDR3 DNA sequence: TGTGCCAGCAGCTTACCGGGACAGGGCGCCACCGGGGAGCTGTTTTTT. This chain uses TRBV5-4 with TRBJ2-2; 9 nucleotides agree with TRBD1. CDR1 and CDR2 (germline): SGHNT, YYREEE (reference sequence). This CDR3 contains 16 residues. The J segment lost 4 bases and the V segment lost 2 bases, leaving 6 bases of the junction unmatched. Supplemented by reference TRBV5-4 and TRBJ2-2, the full variable domain reads ETGVTQSPTHLIKTRGQQVTLRCSSQSGHNTVSWYQQALGQGPQFIFQYYREEENGRGNFPPRFSGLQFPNYSSELNVNALELDDSALYLCASSLPGQGATGELFFGEGSRLTVL.

J is TRBJ2-1 and V is TRBV29-1, with TRBD2 as a possible D gene (5 bases). Germline V gene lookup returns CDR1 SQVTM and CDR2 ANQGSEA. The CDR3 runs to 13 residues. Trimming pared 4 bases from V and 4 bases from J, leaving 11 bases between. The CDR3 DNA is TGCAGCGTTGGGGGAGAAAAATACAATGAGCAGTTCTTC. Translating gives CSVGGEKYNEQFF.

The chain couples TRBV7-2 to TRBJ2-3; 7 nucleotides agree with TRBD2. This CDR3 contains 16 residues. CDR1 SGHTA and CDR2 FQGNSA come from the germline V gene. With 5 bases clipped from V and 6 bases from J, the junction kept 14 bases outside the gene matches. In DNA, the CDR3 is TGTGCCAGCAGCCCCCTCGGTCTATCCGGGAGGGATACGCAGTATTTT. This encodes CASSPLGLSGRDTQYF.

This clone occurred a few times. The chain has TRBV5-1 and TRBJ1-2, with 8 bases identical to TRBD1. The CDR3 is 15 residues long. V dropped 2 bases and J dropped 1; count of bases not matched to a gene: 4. The V gene's germline CDR1 is SGHRS and CDR2 YFSETQ. CDR3 in amino acids: CASSLTTGGNYGYTF. CDR3 DNA: TGCGCCAGCAGCTTAACTACAGGGGGTAACTATGGCTACACCTTC.

This clone was detected only once. The chain recombines TRBV9 with TRBJ2-2; 13 bases fit TRBD2. Looked up from germline, CDR1 is SGDLS and CDR2 is YYNGEE. With V trimmed by 4 bases and J by 4 bases, 10 bases remained unmatched. The CDR3 extends over 18 amino acids. This CDR3 is CASSWTSGGQGGTGELFF. The CDR3 DNA reads as TGTGCCAGCAGCTGGACTAGCGGGGGACAGGGTGGCACCGGGGAGCTGTTTTTT.

The chain links TRBV4-1 to TRBJ2-2; 7 bases fit TRBD2. The CDR3 runs 19 residues. CDR1 MGHRA and CDR2 YSYEKL come from the germline V gene. Germline trimming cut 0 bases from V and 2 bases from J; bases unmatched to any gene: 12. In DNA, the CDR3 is TGCGCCAGCAGCCAAGATAAGGGTCGCGGGGGACTAAACACCGGGGAGCTGTTTTTT. Translated, it gives CASSQDKGRGGLNTGELFF.

This sequence joins TRBV30 and TRBJ1-6; 10 bases match TRBD1. The CDR3 totals 15 residues. Germline V gene sequence: CDR1 GTSNPN, CDR2 SVGIG (reference sequence). V lost 2 bases to trimming and J lost 9 bases; unmatched junction nucleotides: 7. The CDR3 region has the DNA TGTGCCTGGAGTTTAGACAGGGGGCGCGGTTCACCCCTCCACTTT. Translating gives CAWSLDRGRGSPLHF.

This clone has a single count. V gene TRBV11-1 combines with J gene TRBJ2-1; possibly TRBD1 for D (5 bases). The CDR3 is 15 amino acids. V dropped 1 base and J dropped 7 bases, with 14 bases sitting between them. CDR1 is SGHAT, CDR2 FQDESV, per germline (reference sequence). Here the CDR3 reads CASSLDQGWQNEQFF. In DNA, the CDR3 is TGTGCCAGCAGCTTAGACCAGGGTTGGCAGAATGAGCAGTTCTTC.

V gene TRBV5-1 combines with J gene TRBJ2-5; TRBD2 aligns across 8 bases. Germline CDR1 SGHRS, CDR2 YFSETQ. Losses at the gene ends were 5 bases for V and 1 base for J; bases not matched to a gene: 1. The CDR3 length is 13 residues. CDR3 DNA: TGCGCCAGCAGGACTAGCGCCCAAGAGACCCAGTACTTC. This codes for CASRTSAQETQYF.

This clone has more than one count but fewer than ten. The rearrangement joins TRBV27 to TRBJ2-7, with 10 positions matching TRBD1. Germline V gives CDR1 MNHEY, CDR2 SMNVEV (reference sequence). The CDR3 extends over 14 amino acids. Trimming took 6 bases from V and 7 from J; bases not matched to a gene: 9. The CDR3 spells CASRTGQGLREQYF. The CDR3 DNA is TGTGCCAGCAGGACGGGACAGGGGTTACGGGAGCAGTACTTC.

In this sample, this clone turned up a few times. The gene calls are TRBV5-4 and TRBJ1-2; 8 bases fit TRBD1. Looked up from germline, CDR1 is SGHNT and CDR2 is YYREEE (reference sequence). The V segment lost 4 bases and the J segment 4 bases; nucleotides outside the gene matches: 9. The CDR3 loop spans 15 amino acids. The CDR3: CASSSGQGDSYGYTF. CDR3 nucleotide sequence: TGTGCCAGCAGCAGCGGACAGGGAGACAGCTATGGCTACACCTTC.